Here is one T cell receptor beta chain with its context. Its antigen remains unknown. This sample was included in a study of cytomegalovirus exposure and HLA in healthy donors. Study-level findings and limits: Information on immune exposure was restricted to one variable (CMV serostatus).

A multiplex PCR was run with 60 Vbeta primers and 13 Jbeta primers. Data came from immunoSEQ multiplex PCR; TCRdb stores just in-frame clones and leaves some out. The repertoire holds about 160,000 clones, with nearly 80% as singletons. The sequence derives from a woman aged 45-59 years in good health and CMV-seropositive. Sequences were obtained from PBMCs.

DNA for the CDR3: TGCGCCAGCAGTGCTAGCGGGGGGGCCGGTGAGCAGTTCTTC. It specifies CASSASGGAGEQFF. The J gene is TRBJ2-1, the V gene TRBV10-2; 12 bases agree with TRBD2. The V and J ends lost 4 bases and 9 bases, in that order; junction bases with no gene match: 4. CDR1 is WSHSY and CDR2 is SAAADI in the germline V gene. The CDR3 consists of 14 residues.